A selection of T cell receptor beta chains follows, all from one sample in a study of T cell responses to AZD1222 COVID-19 vaccine. Some clones are missing from TCRdb's copy, which holds only in-frame ones; the method was immunoSEQ multiplex PCR. The sample records over 70,000 clones, about 85% being singletons. This specimen was peripheral blood, taken on day 0 of AZD1222 vaccination. These receptors were obtained from an adult in good health. CDR3s include the opening cysteine and the closing phenylalanine or tryptophan. The D gene is left open where the match is weak. Clone size is given for some rows only: seen once, a few or many times, or a class if the clone is expanded.

d_call	v_call	cdr3_length	clone_size	j_call	cdr3_nt	cdr3_aa
TRBD1	TRBV27	14	NA	TRBJ1-4	TGTGCCAGCAGGAAACAGGGGGCGGGTGAAAAACTGTTTTTT	CASRKQGAGEKLFF
NA	TRBV5-1	16	NA	TRBJ2-2	TGCGCCAGCAGCTGGGACCCCAGGGGGAACACCGGGGAGCTGTTTTTT	CASSWDPRGNTGELFF
NA	TRBV2	13	NA	TRBJ1-1	TGTGCCAGCCGGGTAGGGGAGAACACTGAAGCTTTCTTT	CASRVGENTEAFF
NA	TRBV19	17	NA	TRBJ1-5	TGTGCCAGTAGTACCTCCAGGGGTGTGGGGGACAATCAGCCCCAGCATTTT	CASSTSRGVGDNQPQHF
NA	TRBV30	13	NA	TRBJ1-1	TGTGCCTGGAGAAACAGGGAATGGGCTGAAGCTTTCTTT	CAWRNREWAEAFF
NA	TRBV5-6	15	NA	TRBJ2-1	TGTGCCAGCAGCTTGGGCCAGGGCGATTACAATGAGCAGTTCTTC	CASSLGQGDYNEQFF
NA	TRBV28	12	once	TRBJ2-2	TGTGCCAGCAGTTTCCCCACCGGGGAGCTGTTTTTT	CASSFPTGELFF
NA	TRBV30	15	once	TRBJ2-1	TGTGCCTGGAGTGGAGGACGGGAGAGGTCCCGTGAGCAGTTCTTC	CAWSGGRERSREQFF
NA	TRBV12-3/TRBV12-4	13	NA	TRBJ2-7	TGTGCCAGCTCCCCGGCGGATACAGACGAGCAGTACTTC	CASSPADTDEQYF
TRBD2	TRBV11-2	16	NA	TRBJ2-3	TGTGCCAGCAGCTTTTTGCTAGCGGGAAGCACAGATACGCAGTATTTT	CASSFLLAGSTDTQYF
NA	TRBV29-1	12	NA	TRBJ2-2	TGCAGCGTTGAAGATTACGCCGGGGAGCTGTTTTTT	CSVEDYAGELFF
TRBD1	TRBV6-4	14	NA	TRBJ1-1	TGTGCCAGCAGTGACGGGACAGGGGGCGCGAAAGCTTTCTTT	CASSDGTGGAKAFF
NA	TRBV6-6	13	NA	TRBJ1-2	TGTGCCAGTAGACAGGACCCTAACTATGGCTACACCTTC	CASRQDPNYGYTF
NA	TRBV9	11	NA	TRBJ2-1	TGTGCCAGCAGCGTAGAGGAGGGCCAGTTCTTC	CASSVEEGQFF
NA	TRBV6-5	15	NA	TRBJ2-6	TGTGCCAGCAGTTCTAGCCTCTCTGGGGCCAACGTCCTGACTTTC	CASSSSLSGANVLTF
NA	TRBV19	16	NA	TRBJ1-5	TGTGCCAGTAGTATACCCCAGCGGACTAGCAATCAGCCCCAGCATTTT	CASSIPQRTSNQPQHF
NA	TRBV5-8	14	NA	TRBJ1-6	TGTGCCAGCAGCTTCGATGACTCCATGTCACCCCTCCACTTT	CASSFDDSMSPLHF
TRBD2	TRBV4-1	17	NA	TRBJ2-5	TGCGCCAGCAGCCAAGGGAAGGGACTAGCGGGGGTGGAGACCCAGTACTTC	CASSQGKGLAGVETQYF
TRBD1	TRBV19	15	NA	TRBJ1-5	TGTGCCAGTAGTATAGGACCAGGGGGCCATCAGCCCCAGCATTTT	CASSIGPGGHQPQHF
TRBD1	TRBV19	17	NA	TRBJ2-2	TGTGCCAGTACCCTCAGTTTCGGGACAGCTAACACCGGGGAGCTGTTTTTT	CASTLSFGTANTGELFF
NA	TRBV4-1	15	NA	TRBJ2-1	TGCGCCAGCAGCCAAGACTCTCGAGGGAGCGATGAGCAGTTCTTC	CASSQDSRGSDEQFF
NA	TRBV6-5	13	NA	TRBJ2-1	TGTGCCAGCTGCACAGCACACTACAATGAGCAGTTCTTC	CASCTAHYNEQFF
NA	TRBV5-4	14	few	TRBJ1-3	TGTGCCAGCAGTGACTATAGAGCCGGAAACACCATATATTTT	CASSDYRAGNTIYF
NA	TRBV5-1	14	NA	TRBJ2-1	TGCGCCAGCAGCTTGGTTTCGCTCGACAATGAGCAGTTCTTC	CASSLVSLDNEQFF
NA	TRBV6-5	13	NA	TRBJ2-1	TGTGCCAGCAGTTACGGCCGTTACAATGAGCAGTTCTTC	CASSYGRYNEQFF
NA	TRBV3-1/TRBV3-2	13	once	TRBJ2-7	TGTGCCAGCAGCCCTACCGACACCTACGAGCAGTACTTC	CASSPTDTYEQYF
TRBD2	TRBV5-5	14	NA	TRBJ2-7	TGTGCCAGCAGCCCTAGCGGATCCCCCAACGAGCAGTACTTC	CASSPSGSPNEQYF
NA	TRBV21-1	15	NA	TRBJ2-7	TGTGCCAGCAGCAACGGGACAGCTTTTTCCTACGAGCAGTACTTC	CASSNGTAFSYEQYF
NA	TRBV4-2	15	few	TRBJ2-2	TGTGCCAGCAGCCTGAGGATGTTTAACACCGGGGAGCTGTTTTTT	CASSLRMFNTGELFF
NA	TRBV2	13	NA	TRBJ1-2	TGTGCCAGCAGTGACGGGACCCCTCGGGGCTACACCTTC	CASSDGTPRGYTF
NA	TRBV12-5	14	NA	TRBJ2-3	TGTGCTAGTGTGTTTGGGGGGTTCACAGATACGCAGTATTTT	CASVFGGFTDTQYF
NA	TRBV18	13	NA	TRBJ1-5	TGTGCCAGCTCACCTCCAGGCAATCAGCCCCAGCATTTT	CASSPPGNQPQHF
TRBD1	TRBV5-6	15	NA	TRBJ1-5	TGTGCCAGCAGCCCCGGGACAGGGACTGGACAGCCCCAGCATTTT	CASSPGTGTGQPQHF
NA	TRBV2	12	NA	TRBJ1-4	TGTGCCAGCAGTGAAGGGGGGAGGGAACTGTTTTTT	CASSEGGRELFF
NA	TRBV5-5	14	few	TRBJ2-1	TGTGCCAGCAGCTGGCTCGGCCCGAACAATGAGCAGTTCTTC	CASSWLGPNNEQFF
NA	TRBV10-3	15	NA	TRBJ1-4	TGTGCCATCAGTGCGGGAGGCAGTGGTAATGAAAAACTGTTTTTT	CAISAGGSGNEKLFF
NA	TRBV28	12	many	TRBJ1-5	TGTGCCAGCAGTCCCCCCCGGGGGCCCCAGCATTTT	CASSPPRGPQHF
TRBD1	TRBV6-1	13	NA	TRBJ1-1	TGTGCCAGCAGTGATAGGGGGCGGACTGAAGCTTTCTTT	CASSDRGRTEAFF
NA	TRBV6-5	14	NA	TRBJ2-1	TGTGCCAGCAGTTACTCTTCGCTAGCGAGTGAGCAGTTCTTC	CASSYSSLASEQFF
TRBD1	TRBV2	14	NA	TRBJ2-5	TGTGCCAGCCAACGTGAGACAGGGGGAGAGACCCAGTACTTC	CASQRETGGETQYF
NA	TRBV10-1	16	NA	TRBJ2-5	TGCGCCAGCAGTGAGTCGACAGGCGGGAGATGGGAGACCCAGTACTTC	CASSESTGGRWETQYF
TRBD1	TRBV30	15	NA	TRBJ1-2	TGTGCCTGGAGAGAAAAGTCAGGGGGCGCCTGGGGCTACACCTTC	CAWREKSGGAWGYTF
NA	TRBV21-1	15	NA	TRBJ2-2	TGTGCCAGCAGCGGAGTTGGGAGAAACACCGGGGAGCTGTTTTTT	CASSGVGRNTGELFF
NA	TRBV27	15	few	TRBJ1-3	TGTGCCAGCAGTTTACGGGACTTATCCGGAAACACCATATATTTT	CASSLRDLSGNTIYF
NA	TRBV12-3/TRBV12-4	13	once	TRBJ1-1	TGTGCCAGCAGGCTACAGGGGAACACTGAAGCTTTCTTT	CASRLQGNTEAFF
TRBD1	TRBV2	13	few	TRBJ2-7	TGTGCCAATTCACAGGGGCCCTCCTACGAGCAGTACTTC	CANSQGPSYEQYF
NA	TRBV12-5	12	NA	TRBJ1-5	TGTGCTAGTGGAGACAGTAATCAGCCCCAGCATTTT	CASGDSNQPQHF
NA	TRBV19	12	NA	TRBJ2-7	TGTGCCAGTAGTATTTCAGGCTACGAGCAGTACTTC	CASSISGYEQYF
NA	TRBV7-9	13	NA	TRBJ1-1	TGTGCCAGCAGCTTAGGGGGTGGTGCTGAAGCTTTCTTT	CASSLGGGAEAFF
TRBD2	TRBV30	15	NA	TRBJ2-3	TGTGCCTGGACCCACAAGGGACTAGGAGCCGATACGCAGTATTTT	CAWTHKGLGADTQYF